Listed here are 9 T cell receptor beta chains from one sample, sequenced in a study of T cells and Merkel cell carcinoma outcomes. Measured with immunoSEQ multiplex PCR; TCRdb has only the in-frame clones, and not every one. This table has fewer than 9,500 clones, 80% to 85% appearing once. Specimen: tumor tissue from Merkel cell carcinoma. These receptors were obtained from a human donor with Merkel cell carcinoma.

CDR3 protein: CASSDDRGVNSPLHF. Here the CDR3 DNA reads TGCGCCAGCAGTGACGACAGGGGCGTTAATTCACCCCTCCACTTT. The rearrangement uses TRBV10-2 and TRBJ1-6; 8 bases line up with TRBD1. The ends lost 3 bases at V and 6 bases at J; junction bases unmatched: 4. The germline V gene encodes CDR1 WSHSY and CDR2 SAAADI. The CDR3 has 15 amino acids.

The chain is built from TRBV7-2 and TRBJ2-7; no clear D gene. The CDR3 extends over 13 amino acids. V shed 4 bases and J shed 3 bases, with 10 bases lying between them. Germline loops: CDR1 SGHTA, CDR2 FQGNSA. CDR3 coding DNA: TGTGCCAGCAGCTCCCCGCCCCTCTACGAGCAGTACTTC. Translating it yields CASSSPPLYEQYF.

The rearrangement uses TRBV5-1 and TRBJ1-2; TRBD1 agrees at 7 bases. Germline lookup yields CDR1 SGHRS and CDR2 YFSETQ. Trimming cost V 5 bases and J 3 bases; bases outside gene matches: 7. This CDR3 is built from 14 residues. The chain's CDR3 is CASSSGTGDYGYTF. Here the CDR3 DNA reads TGCGCCAGCAGTTCCGGAACAGGGGACTATGGCTACACCTTC.

The chain joins TRBV7-9 to TRBJ2-7; no firm D call. The CDR3 loop spans 14 amino acids. Trimming pared 5 bases from V and 1 base from J, leaving 12 bases between. The germline V gene has CDR1 SEHNR and CDR2 FQNEAQ (reference sequence). The CDR3 region is CASSPPAGSYEQYF. The CDR3, as DNA: TGTGCCAGCAGCCCGCCCGCAGGTTCCTACGAGCAGTACTTC.

This chain's CDR3 is CASSLGAGEAFF. In DNA, the CDR3 is TGCGCCAGCAGCTTGGGGGCAGGTGAAGCTTTCTTT. The chain is built from TRBV5-1 and TRBJ1-1; D unresolved. The CDR3 sequence is 12 residues long. Trimming removed 0 bases at V and 7 bases at J, with 7 bases between. Germline CDR1 reads SGHRS; CDR2 reads YFSETQ.

CDR3 residues: CASSLDGSTRETQYF. CDR3 DNA sequence: TGTGCCAGCAGCTTAGATGGTAGCACCCGGGAGACCCAGTACTTC. This chain connects TRBV11-3 to TRBJ2-5; D is undetermined. The CDR3 consists of 15 residues. The V end lost 0 bases, the J end lost 5 bases, and 13 bases lay between the germline ends. CDR1 and CDR2 from the germline V gene are SGHNT and YENEEA.

The rearrangement links TRBV4-1 to TRBJ1-5; D not certain. Germline V gene data show CDR1 as MGHRA and CDR2 as YSYEKL. The CDR3 loop spans 15 amino acids. V dropped 0 bases and J dropped 4 bases, with 10 bases sitting between them. This CDR3 is CASSQDGRANQPQHF. CDR3 DNA: TGCGCCAGCAGCCAAGACGGTAGGGCGAATCAGCCCCAGCATTTT.

This clone was counted between two and nine times. This chain joins TRBV2 and TRBJ1-1; 7 nucleotides agree with TRBD1. Trimming took 6 bases from V and 0 from J; bases not matched to a gene: 7. Per germline, CDR1 SNHLY and CDR2 FYNNEI. The CDR3 consists of 15 residues. The DNA for the CDR3 is TGTGCCAGCAGAGCTAGGGACAGCATGAACACTGAAGCTTTCTTT. This gives the protein CASRARDSMNTEAFF.

This clone was detected only once. V and J are TRBV5-4 and TRBJ2-5; perhaps D is TRBD1 or TRBD2 (6 bases each). V lost 2 bases and J 4 bases, leaving 9 bases between the germline ends. Germline CDR1 and CDR2: SGHNT and YYREEE (reference sequence). This CDR3 comprises 13 residues. The CDR3 sequence is CASSLTGAETQYF. CDR3 bases: TGTGCCAGCAGCTTAACGGGGGCAGAGACCCAGTACTTC.